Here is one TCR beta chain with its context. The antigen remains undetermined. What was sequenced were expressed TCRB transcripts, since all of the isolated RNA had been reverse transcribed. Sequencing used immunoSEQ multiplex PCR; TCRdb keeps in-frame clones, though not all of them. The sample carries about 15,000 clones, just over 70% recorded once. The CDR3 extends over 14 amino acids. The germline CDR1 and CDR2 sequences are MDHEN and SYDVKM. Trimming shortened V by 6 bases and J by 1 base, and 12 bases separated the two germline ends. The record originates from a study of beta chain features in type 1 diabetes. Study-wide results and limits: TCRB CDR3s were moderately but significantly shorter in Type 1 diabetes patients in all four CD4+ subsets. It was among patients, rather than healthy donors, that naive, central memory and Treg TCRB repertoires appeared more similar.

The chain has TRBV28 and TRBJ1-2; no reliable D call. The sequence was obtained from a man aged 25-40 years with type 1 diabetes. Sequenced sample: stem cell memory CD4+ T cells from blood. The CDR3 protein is CASSSGRYNYGYTF. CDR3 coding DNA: TGTGCCAGCAGCTCGGGGAGGTATAACTATGGCTACACCTTC.